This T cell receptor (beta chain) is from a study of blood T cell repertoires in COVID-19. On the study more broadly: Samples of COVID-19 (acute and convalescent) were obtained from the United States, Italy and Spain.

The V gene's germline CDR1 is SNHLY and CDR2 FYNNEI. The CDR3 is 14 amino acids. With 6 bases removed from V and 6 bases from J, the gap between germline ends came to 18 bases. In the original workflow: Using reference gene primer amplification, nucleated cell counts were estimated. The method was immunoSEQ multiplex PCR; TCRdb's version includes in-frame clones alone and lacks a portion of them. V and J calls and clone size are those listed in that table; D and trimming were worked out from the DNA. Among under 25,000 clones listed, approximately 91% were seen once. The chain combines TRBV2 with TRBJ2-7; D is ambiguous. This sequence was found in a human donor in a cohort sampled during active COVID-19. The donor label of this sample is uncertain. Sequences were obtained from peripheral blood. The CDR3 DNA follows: TGTGCCAGCAGATCCTACATACTCTCGGGCGAGCAGTACTTC. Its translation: CASRSYILSGEQYF.